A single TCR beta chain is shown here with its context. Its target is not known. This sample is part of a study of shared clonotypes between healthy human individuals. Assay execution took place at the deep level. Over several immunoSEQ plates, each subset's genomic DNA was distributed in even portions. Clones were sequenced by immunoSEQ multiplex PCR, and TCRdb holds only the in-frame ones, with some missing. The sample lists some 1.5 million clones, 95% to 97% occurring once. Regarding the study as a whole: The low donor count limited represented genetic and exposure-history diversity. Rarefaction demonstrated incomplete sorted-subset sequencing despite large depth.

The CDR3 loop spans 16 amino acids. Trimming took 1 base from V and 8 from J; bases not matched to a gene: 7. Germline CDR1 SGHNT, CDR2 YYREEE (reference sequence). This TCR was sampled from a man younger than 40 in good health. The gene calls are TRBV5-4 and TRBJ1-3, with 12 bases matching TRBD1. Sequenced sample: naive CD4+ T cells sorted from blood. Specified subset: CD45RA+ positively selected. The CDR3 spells CASSLTGTGGADTIYF. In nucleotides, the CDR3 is TGTGCCAGCAGCTTGACCGGGACAGGGGGCGCGGACACCATATATTTT.